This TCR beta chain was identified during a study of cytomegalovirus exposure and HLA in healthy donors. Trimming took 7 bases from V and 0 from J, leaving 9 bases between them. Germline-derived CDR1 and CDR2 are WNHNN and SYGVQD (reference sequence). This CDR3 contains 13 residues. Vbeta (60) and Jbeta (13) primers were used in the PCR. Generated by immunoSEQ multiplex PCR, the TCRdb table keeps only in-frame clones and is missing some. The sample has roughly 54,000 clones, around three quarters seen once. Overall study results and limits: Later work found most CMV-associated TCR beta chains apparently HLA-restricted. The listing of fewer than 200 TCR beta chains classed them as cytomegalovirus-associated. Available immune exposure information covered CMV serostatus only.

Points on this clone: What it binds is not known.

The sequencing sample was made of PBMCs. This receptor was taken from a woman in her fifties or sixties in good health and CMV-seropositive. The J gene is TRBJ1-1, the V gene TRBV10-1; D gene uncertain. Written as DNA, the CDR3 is TGCGCCAGCAAAGGAGGTATGAACACTGAAGCTTTCTTT. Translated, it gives CASKGGMNTEAFF.